Listed here is a single TCR beta chain. Its antigen target is currently unknown. Nothing much larger sits one base from this clone, and base qualities are not available. The cohort consisted of some 730 healthy bone marrow donors. All cohort members were sampled while nominally healthy, although unrecorded immune exposures were likely present. The donor tested CMV seronegative and was one of the 352 seronegative cohort members. A peripheral blood sample was collected from each donor, and TCR beta sequencing was performed on peripheral blood mononuclear cells. Genomic DNA was extracted from the blood cell samples with the Qiagen DNeasy Blood Extraction Kit. This sample is part of a study of cytomegalovirus exposure and HLA in healthy donors (dated 2017 in TCRdb). For the study in its entirety: In an earlier analysis of roughly 500 of the donors, about 270 Gb of sequence data and approximately 120 million unique TCR beta sequences from approximately 180 million T cells were reported. Typing coverage varied by locus: 629-630 donors for A, B, C, DRB1 and DQB1; roughly 560 for DQA1; about 590 for DPA1; roughly 470 for DPB1. Donor age, sex, ethnicity and CMV serostatus were compiled alongside the repertoire data. Among about 390 genotyped donors of the cohort, an average of roughly 240,000 unique TCR beta nucleotide sequences were sequenced per donor, around 20% of them non-productive. A separate validation cohort of 90 to 150 different subjects was used in addition to the roughly 700-subject first cohort. HLA typing included class I and class II loci at four-digit resolution. A later genetic analysis used genome-wide SNP genotypes for about three fifths of the 666 donors, treating that subset as a discovery cohort. Rather than using new phenotypic data, the later analysis identified candidate immune exposures from TCR beta sequences and from how often those sequences occurred across donors. An earlier analysis of about 620 of the donors applied high-throughput TCR beta sequencing to assess whether each TCR beta V gene segment acted as functional or pseudogenic. A later analysis re-examined previously published TCR beta repertoires from just over 650 donors and added high-resolution HLA genotyping to investigate patterns of TCR occurrence. The study aimed to test whether cataloging public T cell receptors could reveal signatures of past pathogen exposure. The T cell repertoires of 700 or so subjects were profiled by immunosequencing and related to cytomegalovirus serostatus. High-throughput TCR immunosequencing, statistical association of individual TCRs with disease status, and machine learning were combined to predict cytomegalovirus infection status. All discovery cohort repertoires had been generated on a single sequencing platform. A few DR-DQ haplotypes were treated as single units for association and clustering because of strong linkage in the cohort. An early release that covered 640 HLA-typed donors contained around 330 gigabases of sequencing data and roughly 84 million unique TCR sequences. Of the 350 to 400 genotyped donors, approximately 83% fell in the genetic ancestry cluster associated with self-reported Caucasian donors. Study-level results and caveats: HLA typing was unavailable for some donors at each locus, so association tests used only the typed subset. It was suggested by the authors that the approach could potentially be generalized to other disease states and immunological phenotypes. A further reported finding was that TCR beta sequences accurately predicted the HLA-A and HLA-B alleles for most subjects in the first cohort. Because the 87-base-pair reads could not distinguish some IMGT-functional V segments, including TRBV6-2 and TRBV6-3, those segments were excluded. While some public TCRs were present in many individuals, most TCR sequences turned up only very rarely across donors. For the cohort, immune exposure information was limited to CMV serostatus. In vitro tests confirmed that a few of the cytomegalovirus-associated TCR beta chains recognize cytomegalovirus antigens. Because counts were too low, about 18 rarely observed V segments, including chromosome 9 orphons, were left out of the earlier analysis of about 620 of the donors. Several of the top co-occurrence clusters appeared to be linked to parvovirus B19, influenza, CMV and Epstein-Barr virus, according to a later analysis. Cytomegalovirus status was reported to be diagnosed by the classifier with high specificity and sensitivity in both the original and validation cohorts. In a later analysis, TCR association rates were found to vary across HLA loci, with the most associated TCRs seen for DRB1 alleles and the fewest for HLA-C alleles. Presence/absence analyses assumed roughly uniform sequencing depth across donors, an assumption that may not hold. This cohort had only TCR beta chains sequenced, and the lack of alpha or paired-chain data limited which features could be detected. When HLA alleles, especially DR and DQ, strongly co-occurred, attributing TCR associations to individual alleles was difficult. V-gene and J-gene trimming of TCR beta chains was associated with a missense DCLRE1C variant in a later genetic analysis, and the association was replicated in an independent cohort. According to a later genetic analysis, donors in an Asian-associated ancestry cluster had fewer N-insertions in productive TCRs than the approximately 700-donor mean. Linkage disequilibrium might explain the correlated functional status among segregating V segments, but an unknown experimental factor could not be ruled out. Broadly in line with IMGT annotations, most TCR beta V segments showed up in productive rearrangements about 87% or about 30% of the time in an earlier analysis of around 550 of the donors. According to a later analysis, most CMV-associated TCR beta chains appeared to be HLA-restricted, and the HLA associations seemed to be driven largely by CMV exposure. Compared with equally common non-associated chains, HLA-associated TCR beta chains in a later analysis were more clonally expanded and had lower generation probabilities. The study listed 150 to 200 TCR beta chains as associated with cytomegalovirus. A group of highly shared sequence variants was considered likely to be a technical artifact of the sequencing pipeline. In a later analysis, 16,951 TCR beta sequences were associated with specific HLA alleles at a false discovery rate of 0.05.

Deletion took 10 bases off V and 8 bases off J, with a span of 14 bases between the germline ends. Based on the germline V gene, the CDR1 and CDR2 sequences are ENHRY and SYGVKD. CDR3 length: 11 amino acids, cysteine to phenylalanine. Solely the CDR3 DNA is kept, with 33 bases framed from the first base. Receptor libraries were prepared by the immunoSEQ multiplex PCR assay. A mixture of 60 forward primers for TCR Vbeta segments and 13 reverse primers for TCR Jbeta segments was used in the multiplex PCR. A multiplex PCR assay on genomic DNA amplified the CDR3 region of rearranged TCR beta genes. The Illumina HiSeq System was used to sequence the amplified TCR beta libraries as 87-base-pair reads. As for the original processing: Across the 670 or so repertoires, a later analysis counted tens of millions of unique TCR beta chains, some 11 million of which were shared by at least two donors. Raw reads were error-corrected and collapsed into unique sequences with a nearest-neighbor algorithm that merged closely related sequences to remove PCR and sequencing errors. To assign V, D and J gene segments, CDR3 sequences were aligned to IMGT reference sequences. For a sequence to be retained, a match of at least six nucleotides was required to both a V gene segment and a J gene segment. Rearrangements were classified as productive when the CDR3 lacked stop codons and remained in frame with V and J, and all other rearrangements were classified as non-productive. CDR3 was defined according to IMGT convention as the region running from the second conserved V-encoded cysteine to the conserved J-encoded phenylalanine. Sequences without an unambiguous match to a single V gene segment were excluded from the earlier analysis of several hundred of the donors. In an earlier analysis of 587 of the donors, V segments were called functional above 56.7% productive rearrangements and were called segregating when the between-donor standard deviation exceeded 5%. A statistical classification framework was developed to diagnose cytomegalovirus status using the catalog of TCR beta chain sequences. A later analysis assigned V and J genes by comparing TCR nucleotide sequences with IMGT/GENE-DB human TR gene sequences. In a later analysis, CDR3 sequences and most-parsimonious VDJ recombination scenarios were assigned using the TCRdist pipeline. A later analysis defined each TCR beta chain by its CDR3 amino acid sequence plus V-gene family, and excluded reads lacking a unique V-gene family. To address suspected cross-contamination and a sequencing artifact, a later analysis removed over 500 highly shared, low-generation-probability nucleotide sequences. A later analysis calculated a clonal expansion index for each public chain from normalized within-repertoire ranks of inferred template counts. A later analysis computed generation probabilities with a VDJ recombination model fitted to out-of-frame rearrangements, and checked the results against IGoR. A later analysis scored TCR-TCR, TCR-HLA and TCR-CMV co-occurrence with hypergeometric tests, applying a repertoire-size bias correction to TCR pairs. False discovery rates were estimated in a later analysis by permuting HLA or CMV assignments 20 times. In a later analysis, co-occurring TCRs were grouped with DBSCAN, and TCRdist sequence similarity was added when clustering was performed within HLA-allele-positive subsets. Repertoires with fewer than 30,000 or more than 120,000 public chains, plus five repertoires with anomalous nucleotide sharing, were excluded from co-occurrence clustering. This immuneACCESS table, as held by TCRdb, lists in-frame sequences with V and J called but not all clones. Of the missing ones, under half trace to an unresolved V gene in checked studies; the others have no known cause. For V, J and clone size, that table is used; D and trimming come from the DNA. In this sample the table shows some 130,000 clones, approximately 77% of which occur a single time. The leading ten clones occupy approximately 0.94% of the sample.

The rearranged chain carries TRBV10-3 and TRBJ1-2; the D gene remains uncertain. Sequencing was performed on PBMCs. This TCR was sampled from a woman aged 60-70 years in good health and CMV-seronegative. The nucleotides read TGTGCCACCCATCGGGAGGGCGGCTACACCTTC. The resulting protein is CATHREGGYTF.